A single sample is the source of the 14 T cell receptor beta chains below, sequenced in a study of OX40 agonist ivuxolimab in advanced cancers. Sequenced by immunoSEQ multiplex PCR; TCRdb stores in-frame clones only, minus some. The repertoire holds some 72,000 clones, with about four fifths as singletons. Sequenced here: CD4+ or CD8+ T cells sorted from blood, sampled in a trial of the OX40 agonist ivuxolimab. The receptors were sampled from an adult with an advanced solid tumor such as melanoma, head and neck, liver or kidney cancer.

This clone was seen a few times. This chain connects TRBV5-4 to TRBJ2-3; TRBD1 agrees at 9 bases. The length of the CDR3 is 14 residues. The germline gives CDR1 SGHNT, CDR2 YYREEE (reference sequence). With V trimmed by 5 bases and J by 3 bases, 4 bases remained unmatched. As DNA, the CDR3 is TGTGCCAGCAGACCGGACAGGGGAACAGATACGCAGTATTTT. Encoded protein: CASRPDRGTDTQYF.

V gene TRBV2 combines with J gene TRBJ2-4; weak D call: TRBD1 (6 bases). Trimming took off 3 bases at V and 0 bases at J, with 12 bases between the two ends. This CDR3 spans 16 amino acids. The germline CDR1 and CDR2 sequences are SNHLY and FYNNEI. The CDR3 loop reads CASSEWGQGAKNIQYF. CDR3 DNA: TGTGCCAGCAGTGAGTGGGGGCAAGGAGCCAAAAACATTCAGTACTTC.

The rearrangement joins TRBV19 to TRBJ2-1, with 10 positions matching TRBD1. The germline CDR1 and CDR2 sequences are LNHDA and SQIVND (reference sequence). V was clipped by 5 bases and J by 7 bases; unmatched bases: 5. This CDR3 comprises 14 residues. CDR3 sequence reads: CASSAGDRGNEQFF. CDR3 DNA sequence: TGTGCCAGTAGTGCCGGGGACAGGGGAAATGAGCAGTTCTTC.

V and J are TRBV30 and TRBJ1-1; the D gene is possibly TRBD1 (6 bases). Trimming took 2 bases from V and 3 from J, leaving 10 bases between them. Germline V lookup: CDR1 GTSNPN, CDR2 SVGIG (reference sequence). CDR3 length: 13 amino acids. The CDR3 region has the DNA TGTGCCTGGAGTTCAACAGGGTACACTGAAGCTTTCTTT. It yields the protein CAWSSTGYTEAFF. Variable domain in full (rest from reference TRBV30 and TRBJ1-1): SQTIHQWPATLVQPVGSPLSLECTVEGTSNPNLYWYRQAAGRGLQLLFYSVGIGQISSEVPQNLSASRPQDRQFILSSKKLLLSDSGFYLCAWSSTGYTEAFFGQGTRLTVV.

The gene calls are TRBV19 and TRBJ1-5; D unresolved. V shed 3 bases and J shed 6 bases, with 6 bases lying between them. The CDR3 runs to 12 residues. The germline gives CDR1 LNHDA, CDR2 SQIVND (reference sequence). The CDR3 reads CASSILGQPQHF. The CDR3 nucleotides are TGTGCCAGTAGTATTTTGGGTCAGCCCCAGCATTTT.

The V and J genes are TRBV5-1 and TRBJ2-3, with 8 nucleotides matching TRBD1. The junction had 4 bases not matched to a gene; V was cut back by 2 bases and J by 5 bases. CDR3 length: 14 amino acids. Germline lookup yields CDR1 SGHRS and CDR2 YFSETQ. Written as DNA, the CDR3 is TGCGCCAGCAGCTTCAGGGGGCAAGAAGATACGCAGTATTTT. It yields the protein CASSFRGQEDTQYF.

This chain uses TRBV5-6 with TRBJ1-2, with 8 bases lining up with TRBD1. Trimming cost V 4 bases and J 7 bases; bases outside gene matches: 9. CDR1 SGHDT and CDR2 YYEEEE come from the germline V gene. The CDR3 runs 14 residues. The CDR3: CASSTRTGRGGYTF. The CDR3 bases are TGTGCCAGCAGCACACGGACAGGGAGGGGTGGCTACACCTTC.

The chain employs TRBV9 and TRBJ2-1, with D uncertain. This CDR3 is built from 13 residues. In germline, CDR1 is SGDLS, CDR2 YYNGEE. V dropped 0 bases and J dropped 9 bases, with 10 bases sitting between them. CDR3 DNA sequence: TGTGCCAGCAGCGTAGCAGCAAGTGGTGAGCAGTTCTTC. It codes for CASSVAASGEQFF.

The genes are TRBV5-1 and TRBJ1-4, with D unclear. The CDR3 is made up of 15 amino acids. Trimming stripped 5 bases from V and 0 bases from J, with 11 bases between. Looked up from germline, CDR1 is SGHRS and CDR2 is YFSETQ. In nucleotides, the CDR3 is TGCGCCAGCAGAGAAGCTCTGGCAACTAATGAAAAACTGTTTTTT. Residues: CASREALATNEKLFF. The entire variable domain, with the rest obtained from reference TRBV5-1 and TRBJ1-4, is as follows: KAGVTQTPRYLIKTRGQQVTLSCSPISGHRSVSWYQQTPGQGLQFLFEYFSETQRNKGNFPGRFSGRQFSNSRSEMNVSTLELGDSALYLCASREALATNEKLFFGSGTQLSVL.

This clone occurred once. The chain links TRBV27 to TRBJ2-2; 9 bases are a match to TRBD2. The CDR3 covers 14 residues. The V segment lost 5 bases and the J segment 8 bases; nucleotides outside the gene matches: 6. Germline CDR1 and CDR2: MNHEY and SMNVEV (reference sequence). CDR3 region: CASSSGRRLGELFF. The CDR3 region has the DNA TGTGCCAGCAGTAGCGGGAGGAGGCTAGGGGAGCTGTTTTTT.

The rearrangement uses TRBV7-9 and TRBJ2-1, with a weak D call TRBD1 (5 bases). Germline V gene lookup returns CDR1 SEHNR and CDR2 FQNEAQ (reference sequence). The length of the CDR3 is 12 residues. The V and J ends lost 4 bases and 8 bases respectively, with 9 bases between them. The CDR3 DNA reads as TGTGCCAGCAGCTACAGGTTCCATGAGCAGTTCTTC. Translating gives CASSYRFHEQFF.

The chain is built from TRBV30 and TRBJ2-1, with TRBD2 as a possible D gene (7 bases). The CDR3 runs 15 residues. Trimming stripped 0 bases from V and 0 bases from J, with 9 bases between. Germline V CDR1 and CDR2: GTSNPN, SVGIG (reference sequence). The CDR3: CAWSVRGASYNEQFF. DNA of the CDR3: TGTGCCTGGAGTGTACGGGGGGCCTCCTACAATGAGCAGTTCTTC.

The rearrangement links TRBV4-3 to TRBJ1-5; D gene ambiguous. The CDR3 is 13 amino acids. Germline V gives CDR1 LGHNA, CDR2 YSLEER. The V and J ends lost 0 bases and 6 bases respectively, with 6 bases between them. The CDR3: CASSQDEGQPQHF. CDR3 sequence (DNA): TGCGCCAGCAGCCAAGATGAGGGTCAGCCCCAGCATTTT.

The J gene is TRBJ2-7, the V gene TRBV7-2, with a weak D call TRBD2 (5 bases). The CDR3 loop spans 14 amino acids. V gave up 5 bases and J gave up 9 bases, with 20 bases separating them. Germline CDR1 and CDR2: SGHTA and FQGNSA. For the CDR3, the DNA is TGTGCCAGCAGCCCACGGACTCAACGCCCCGTGCAGTACTTC. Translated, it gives CASSPRTQRPVQYF.